This T cell receptor (beta chain) derives from a study of OX40 agonist ivuxolimab in advanced cancers. At the level of the study: With ivuxolimab, an agonistic anti-OX40 (CD134) antibody, patients were treated. Overall study results and limits: Normalized T-cell clonal expansion was also low in a subset of nonresponders.

A word on this clone: The antigen is unknown.

Repertoires were generated with immunoSEQ multiplex PCR, while TCRdb's copy carries only in-frame clones and drops some. The sample has 90,000 to 130,000 clones; approximately 89% are singletons. V was trimmed by 4 bases and J by 5 bases, leaving 21 bases between them. This CDR3 spans 16 amino acids. Looked up from germline, CDR1 is SGHRS and CDR2 is YFSETQ. The sequence was obtained from an adult with an advanced solid tumor such as melanoma, head and neck, liver or kidney cancer. The chain couples TRBV5-1 to TRBJ1-2; possibly TRBD1 for D (6 bases). Sequences were derived from CD4+ or CD8+ T cells sorted from blood, sampled in a trial of the OX40 agonist ivuxolimab. CDR3 coding DNA: TGCGCCAGCAGCCCCTCGGCAGGGGCCGAAGGGTATGGCTACACCTTC. Residues: CASSPSAGAEGYGYTF.